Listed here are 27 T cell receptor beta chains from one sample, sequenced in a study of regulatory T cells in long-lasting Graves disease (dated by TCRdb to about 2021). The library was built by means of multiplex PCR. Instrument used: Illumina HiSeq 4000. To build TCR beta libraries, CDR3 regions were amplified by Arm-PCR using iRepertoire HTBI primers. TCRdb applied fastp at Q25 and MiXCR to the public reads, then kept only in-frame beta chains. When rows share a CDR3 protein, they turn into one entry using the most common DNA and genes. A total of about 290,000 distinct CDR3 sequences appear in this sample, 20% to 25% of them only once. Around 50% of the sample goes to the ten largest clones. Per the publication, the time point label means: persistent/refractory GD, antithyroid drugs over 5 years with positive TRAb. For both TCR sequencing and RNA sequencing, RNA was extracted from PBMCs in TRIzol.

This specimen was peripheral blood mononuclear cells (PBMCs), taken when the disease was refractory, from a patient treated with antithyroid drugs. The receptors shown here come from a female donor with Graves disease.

The CDR3 sequence: CASSFGHSNTGELFF. The CDR3 DNA reads TGCGCCAGCAGCTTTGGACATTCGAACACCGGGGAGCTGTTTTTT. V usage is TRBV5-1 and J usage is TRBJ2-2, with D possibly matching TRBD1 (5 bases). Between the trimmed V and J ends, which lost 2 bases and 0 bases, there was a span of 8 bases. CDR1 is SGHRS and CDR2 is YFSETQ in the germline V gene. The CDR3 sequence is 15 residues long.

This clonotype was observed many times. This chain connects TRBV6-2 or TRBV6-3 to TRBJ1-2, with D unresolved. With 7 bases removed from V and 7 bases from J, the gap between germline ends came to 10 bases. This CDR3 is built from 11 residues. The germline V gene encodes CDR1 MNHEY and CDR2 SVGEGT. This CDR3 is CASTGFGGYTF. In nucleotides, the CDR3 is TGTGCCAGCACGGGGTTTGGTGGCTACACCTTC.

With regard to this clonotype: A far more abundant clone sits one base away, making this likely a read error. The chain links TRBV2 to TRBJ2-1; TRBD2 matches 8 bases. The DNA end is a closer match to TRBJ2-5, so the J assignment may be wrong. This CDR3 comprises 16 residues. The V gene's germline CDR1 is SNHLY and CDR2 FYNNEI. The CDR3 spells CASSEEVGLVGETQYF. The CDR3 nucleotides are TGTGCCAGCAGTGAGGAAGTGGGACTAGTGGGAGAGACCCAGTACTTC.

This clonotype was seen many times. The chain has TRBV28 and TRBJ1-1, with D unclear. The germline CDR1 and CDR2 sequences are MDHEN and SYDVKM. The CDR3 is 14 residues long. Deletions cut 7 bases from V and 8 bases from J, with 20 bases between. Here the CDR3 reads CASTPPVGWGEAFF. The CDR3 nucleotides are TGTGCCAGCACCCCCCCTGTGGGCTGGGGAGAAGCTTTCTTT.

The chain's CDR3 is CASSIEWLGDSGRNPHEQFF. CDR3 nucleotide sequence: TGTGCCAGTAGTATAGAGTGGCTCGGGGACTCGGGACGAAATCCCCATGAGCAGTTCTTC. The rearrangement joins TRBV19 to TRBJ2-1; maybe TRBD2 (6 bases). CDR1 is LNHDA and CDR2 is SQIVND in the germline V gene (reference sequence). Trimming took 0 bases from V and 8 from J, leaving 29 bases between them. CDR3 length equals 20 residues.

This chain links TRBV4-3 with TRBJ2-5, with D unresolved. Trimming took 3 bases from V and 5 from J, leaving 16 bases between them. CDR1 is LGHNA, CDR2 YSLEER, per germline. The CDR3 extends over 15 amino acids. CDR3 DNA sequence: TGCGCCAGCAGCCAGTCCCTAGGAGTCTCGGAGACCCAGTACTTC. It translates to CASSQSLGVSETQYF.

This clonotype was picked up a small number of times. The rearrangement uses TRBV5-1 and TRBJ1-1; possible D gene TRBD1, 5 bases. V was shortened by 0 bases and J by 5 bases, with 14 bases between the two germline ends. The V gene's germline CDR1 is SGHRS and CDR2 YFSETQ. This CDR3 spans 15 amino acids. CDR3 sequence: CASSLETAGTTEAFF. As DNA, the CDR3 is TGCGCCAGCAGCTTGGAAACGGCTGGGACGACTGAAGCTTTCTTT.

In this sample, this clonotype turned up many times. The CDR3 here is CASSTRTDRVPYEQYF. CDR3 bases: TGTGCCAGCAGTACAAGGACGGACAGGGTGCCCTACGAGCAGTACTTC. The rearrangement joins TRBV28 to TRBJ2-7, with 8 bases identical to TRBD1. The J segment lost 2 bases and the V segment lost 5 bases, leaving 11 bases of the junction unmatched. The CDR3 is made up of 16 amino acids. Germline-derived CDR1 and CDR2 are MDHEN and SYDVKM.

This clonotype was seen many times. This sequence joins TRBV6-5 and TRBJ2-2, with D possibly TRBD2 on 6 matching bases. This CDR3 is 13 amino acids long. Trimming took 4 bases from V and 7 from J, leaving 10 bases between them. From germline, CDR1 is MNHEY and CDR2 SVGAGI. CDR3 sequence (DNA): TGTGCCAGCAGTTTATCGCGGGACGGGGAGCTGTTTTTT. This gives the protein CASSLSRDGELFF.

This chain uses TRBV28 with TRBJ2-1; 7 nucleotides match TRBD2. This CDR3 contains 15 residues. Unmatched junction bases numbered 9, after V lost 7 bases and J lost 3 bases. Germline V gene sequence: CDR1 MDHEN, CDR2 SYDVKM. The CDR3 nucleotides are TGTGCCAGCAACTCTAGGGAGGGCCGCTACAATGAGCAGTTCTTC. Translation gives CASNSREGRYNEQFF.

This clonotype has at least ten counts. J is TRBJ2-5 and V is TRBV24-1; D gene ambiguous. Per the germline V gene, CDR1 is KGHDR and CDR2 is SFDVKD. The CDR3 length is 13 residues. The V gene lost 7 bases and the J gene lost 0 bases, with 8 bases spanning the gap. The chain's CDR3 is CATRNGYQETQYF. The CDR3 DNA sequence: TGTGCCACCAGAAACGGGTACCAAGAGACCCAGTACTTC.

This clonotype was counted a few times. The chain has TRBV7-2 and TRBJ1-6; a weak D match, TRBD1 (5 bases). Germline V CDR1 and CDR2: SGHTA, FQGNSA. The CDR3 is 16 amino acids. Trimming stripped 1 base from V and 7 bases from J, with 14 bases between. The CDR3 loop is CASSLVSPGPNSPLHF. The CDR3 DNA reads TGTGCCAGCAGCTTAGTGAGTCCAGGGCCAAATTCACCCCTCCACTTT.

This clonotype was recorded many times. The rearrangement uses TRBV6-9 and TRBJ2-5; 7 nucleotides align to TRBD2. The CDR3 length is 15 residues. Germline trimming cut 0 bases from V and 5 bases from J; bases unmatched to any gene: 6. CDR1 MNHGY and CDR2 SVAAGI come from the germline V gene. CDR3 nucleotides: TGTGCCAGCAGTTATTCAAAGACTAGCACGGAGACCCAGTACTTC. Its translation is CASSYSKTSTETQYF.

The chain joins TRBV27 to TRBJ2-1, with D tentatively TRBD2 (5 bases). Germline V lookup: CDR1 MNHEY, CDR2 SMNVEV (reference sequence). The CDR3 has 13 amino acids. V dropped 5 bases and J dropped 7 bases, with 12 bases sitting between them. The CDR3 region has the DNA TGTGCCAGCAGTGGGCGGGCTCGTAATGAGCAGTTCTTC. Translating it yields CASSGRARNEQFF.

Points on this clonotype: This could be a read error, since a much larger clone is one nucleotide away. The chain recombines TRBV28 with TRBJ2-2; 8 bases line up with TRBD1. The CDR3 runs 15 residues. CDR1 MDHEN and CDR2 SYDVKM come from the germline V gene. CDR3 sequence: CASNRGDRRNGELLF. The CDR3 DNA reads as TGTGCCAGCAATAGAGGGGACAGGCGAAACGGGGAGCTGCTTTTT.

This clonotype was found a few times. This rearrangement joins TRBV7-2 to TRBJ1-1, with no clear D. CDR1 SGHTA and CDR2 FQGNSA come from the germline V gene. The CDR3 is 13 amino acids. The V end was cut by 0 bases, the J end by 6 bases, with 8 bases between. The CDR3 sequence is CASSLAPVAEAFF. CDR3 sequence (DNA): TGTGCCAGCAGCTTAGCCCCCGTGGCTGAAGCTTTCTTT.

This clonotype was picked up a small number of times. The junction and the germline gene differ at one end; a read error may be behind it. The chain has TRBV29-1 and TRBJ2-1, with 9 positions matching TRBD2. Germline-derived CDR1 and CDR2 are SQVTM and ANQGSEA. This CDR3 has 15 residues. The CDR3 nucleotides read TGCAGCGCCAACGGATTGGCGGGAGGGTCTAATGGGCAGTTCTTC. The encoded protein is CSANGLAGGSNGQFF.

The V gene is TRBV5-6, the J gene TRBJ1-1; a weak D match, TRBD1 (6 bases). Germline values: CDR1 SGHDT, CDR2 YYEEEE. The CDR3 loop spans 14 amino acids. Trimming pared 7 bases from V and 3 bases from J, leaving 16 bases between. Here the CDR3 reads CASGEQGWDTEAFF. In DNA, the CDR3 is TGTGCCAGCGGGGAACAGGGATGGGACACTGAAGCTTTCTTT.

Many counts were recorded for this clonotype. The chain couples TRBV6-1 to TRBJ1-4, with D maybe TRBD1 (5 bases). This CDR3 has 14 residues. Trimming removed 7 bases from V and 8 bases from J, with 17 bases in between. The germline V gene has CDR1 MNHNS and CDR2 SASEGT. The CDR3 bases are TGTGCCAGCACGAAGGGGCAGGTGGGGGAAAAACTGTTTTTT. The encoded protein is CASTKGQVGEKLFF.

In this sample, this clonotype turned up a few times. The DNA for the CDR3 is TGTGCCAGCAGCCACAGGGGGCTTATCACTGAAGCTTTCTTT. Its translation: CASSHRGLITEAFF. The rearrangement joins TRBV6-1 to TRBJ1-1, with 9 bases matching TRBD1. Germline assignment: CDR1 MNHNS and CDR2 SASEGT. V lost 6 bases, J lost 4 bases, and 6 bases stayed unmatched. The CDR3 is made up of 14 amino acids.

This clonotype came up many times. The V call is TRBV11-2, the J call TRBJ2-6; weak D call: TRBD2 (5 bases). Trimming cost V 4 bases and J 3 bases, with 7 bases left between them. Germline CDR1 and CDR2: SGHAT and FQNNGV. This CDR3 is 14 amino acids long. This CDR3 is CASSWGVGANVLTF. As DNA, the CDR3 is TGTGCCAGCAGCTGGGGAGTTGGGGCCAACGTCCTGACTTTC. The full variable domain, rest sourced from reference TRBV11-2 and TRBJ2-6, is EAGVAQSPRYKIIEKRQSVAFWCNPISGHATLYWYQQILGQGPKLLIQFQNNGVVDDSQLPKDRFSAERLKGVDSTLKIQPAKLEDSAVYLCASSWGVGANVLTFGAGSRLTVL.

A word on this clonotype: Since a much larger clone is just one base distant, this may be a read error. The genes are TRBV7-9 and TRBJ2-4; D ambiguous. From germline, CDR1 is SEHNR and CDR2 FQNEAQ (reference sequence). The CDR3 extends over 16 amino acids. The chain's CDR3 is CASSTTSTLAKSIQYF. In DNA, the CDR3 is TGTGCCAGCAGCACCACCTCGACCTTAGCCAAAAGCATTCAGTACTTC.

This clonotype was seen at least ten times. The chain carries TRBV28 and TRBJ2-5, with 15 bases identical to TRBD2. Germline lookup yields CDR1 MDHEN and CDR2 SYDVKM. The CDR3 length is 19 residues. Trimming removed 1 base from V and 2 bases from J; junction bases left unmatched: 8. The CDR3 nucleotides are TGTGCCAGCAGTTTATCGTGGACTAGCGGGAGGGGTGGACAAGAGACCCAGTACTTC. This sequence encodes CASSLSWTSGRGGQETQYF.

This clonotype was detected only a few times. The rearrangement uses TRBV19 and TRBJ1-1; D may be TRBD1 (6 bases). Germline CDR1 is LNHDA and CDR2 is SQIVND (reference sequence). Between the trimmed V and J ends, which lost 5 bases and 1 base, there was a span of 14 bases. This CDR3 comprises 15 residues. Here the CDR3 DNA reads TGTGCCAGTAGTCCTAACGGGGGCGGGAACACTGAAGCTTTCTTT. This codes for CASSPNGGGNTEAFF.

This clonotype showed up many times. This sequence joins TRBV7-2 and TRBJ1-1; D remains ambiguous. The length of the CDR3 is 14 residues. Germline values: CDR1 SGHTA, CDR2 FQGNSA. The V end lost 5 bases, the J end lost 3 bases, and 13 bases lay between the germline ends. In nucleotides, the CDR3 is TGTGCCAGCAGCCCCCAAGGTAGCGACACTGAAGCTTTCTTT. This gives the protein CASSPQGSDTEAFF. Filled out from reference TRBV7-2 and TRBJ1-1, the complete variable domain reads GAGVSQSPSNKVTEKGKDVELRCDPISGHTALYWYRQSLGQGLEFLIYFQGNSAPDKSGLPSDRFSAERTGGSVSTLTIQRTQQEDSAVYLCASSPQGSDTEAFFGQGTRLTVV.

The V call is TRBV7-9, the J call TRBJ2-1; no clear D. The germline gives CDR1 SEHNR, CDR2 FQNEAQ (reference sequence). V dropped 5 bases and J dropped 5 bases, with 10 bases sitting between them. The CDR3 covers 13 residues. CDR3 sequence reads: CASSPRAHNEQFF. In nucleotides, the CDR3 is TGTGCCAGCAGCCCTAGAGCTCACAATGAGCAGTTCTTC.

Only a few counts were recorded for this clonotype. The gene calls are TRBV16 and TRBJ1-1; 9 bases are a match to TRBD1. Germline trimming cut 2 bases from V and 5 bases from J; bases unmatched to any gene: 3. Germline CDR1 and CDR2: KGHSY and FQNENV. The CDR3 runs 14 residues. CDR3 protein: CASSQPGTGTEAFF. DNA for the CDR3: TGTGCCAGCAGCCAACCCGGGACAGGGACTGAAGCTTTCTTT.